This T cell receptor beta chain was recovered during a study of blood T cell repertoires in COVID-19. Study context: The samples span acute and convalescent COVID-19 from the United States, Italy and Spain. PBMCs, B-cell-depleted T cells, or T cells provided the cDNA or gDNA that made up the material.

This table comes from immunoSEQ multiplex PCR, and its TCRdb copy is limited to in-frame clones, with some not included. The sample records roughly 130,000 clones, approximately 80% being singletons. CDR1 LNHNV and CDR2 YYDKDF come from the germline V gene (reference sequence). This CDR3 comprises 14 residues. V shed 3 bases and J shed 3 bases, with 11 bases lying between them. The source of this sequence is a woman aged 60 to 75 with acute or convalescent COVID-19. Sample: peripheral blood. The J gene is TRBJ1-1, the V gene TRBV15; a possible D gene is TRBD1 (5 bases). CDR3 residues: CATSSARQHTEAFF. The CDR3 DNA sequence: TGTGCCACCAGCAGTGCGCGACAGCACACTGAAGCTTTCTTT.